What follows describes a single TCR beta chain. The antigen remains unidentified. Prepared TCR beta cDNA libraries contained unique molecular identifiers. MiXCR, run by TCRdb on the PCR reads, gives a single entry per CDR3 protein. There are 750,000 to 950,000 distinct CDR3 sequences in the sample; 53% occur only once, and about 4.5% lies in the top ten. This sample is part of a study of post-analysis software for immune sequencing data. Notes on the study in general: Compared with controls, patients had more of about 5 TRBV segments, including TRBV5-6, TRBV5-1 and TRBV20-1.

The CDR3 loop spans 16 amino acids. The germline V gene encodes CDR1 DFQATT and CDR2 SNEGSKA (reference sequence). V was pared by 6 bases and J by 12 bases, with 20 bases of the junction left unmatched. This receptor was taken from a girl under 18 with multiple sclerosis. The gene calls are TRBV20-1 and TRBJ2-1, with 10 positions matching TRBD2. Material for sequencing was blood. CDR3 bases: TGCAGTGCAGCAGGGGGTGCTAGCGGGAGTACCAGGGGGCAGTTCTTC. Protein sequence: CSAAGGASGSTRGQFF.